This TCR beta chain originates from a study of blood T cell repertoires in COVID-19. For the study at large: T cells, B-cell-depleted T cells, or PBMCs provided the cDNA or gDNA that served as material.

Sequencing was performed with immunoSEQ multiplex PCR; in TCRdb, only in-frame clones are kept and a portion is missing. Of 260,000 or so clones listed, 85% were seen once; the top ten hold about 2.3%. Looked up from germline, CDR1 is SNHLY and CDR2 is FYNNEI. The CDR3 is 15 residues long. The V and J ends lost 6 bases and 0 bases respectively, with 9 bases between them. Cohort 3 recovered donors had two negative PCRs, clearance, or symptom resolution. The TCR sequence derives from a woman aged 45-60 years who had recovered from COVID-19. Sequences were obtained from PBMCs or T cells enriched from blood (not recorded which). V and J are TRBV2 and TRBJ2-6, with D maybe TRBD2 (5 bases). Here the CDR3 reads CASRKRVSGANVLTF. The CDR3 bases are TGTGCCAGCAGAAAGAGGGTCTCTGGGGCCAACGTCCTGACTTTC.